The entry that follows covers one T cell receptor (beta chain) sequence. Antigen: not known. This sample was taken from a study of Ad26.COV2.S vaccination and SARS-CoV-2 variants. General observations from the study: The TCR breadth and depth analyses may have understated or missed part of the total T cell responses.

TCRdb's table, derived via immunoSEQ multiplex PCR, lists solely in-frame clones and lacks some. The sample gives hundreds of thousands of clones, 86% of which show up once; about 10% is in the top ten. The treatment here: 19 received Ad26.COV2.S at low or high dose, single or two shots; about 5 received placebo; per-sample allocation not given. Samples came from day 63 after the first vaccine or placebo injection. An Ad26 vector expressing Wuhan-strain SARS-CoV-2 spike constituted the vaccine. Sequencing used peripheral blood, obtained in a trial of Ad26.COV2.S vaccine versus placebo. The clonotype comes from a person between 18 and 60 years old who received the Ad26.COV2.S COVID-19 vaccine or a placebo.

The CDR3 sequence: CASSLGTGVETQYF. CDR3 nucleotides: TGTGCCAGCAGCTTAGGCACAGGGGTGGAGACCCAGTACTTC. The V and J genes are TRBV7-9 and TRBJ2-5, with 7 bases fitting TRBD1. CDR1 and CDR2 from the germline V gene are SEHNR and FQNEAQ (reference sequence). V shed 1 base, J shed 5 bases, and the junction held 4 bases outside the gene matches. CDR3 size: 14 residues.